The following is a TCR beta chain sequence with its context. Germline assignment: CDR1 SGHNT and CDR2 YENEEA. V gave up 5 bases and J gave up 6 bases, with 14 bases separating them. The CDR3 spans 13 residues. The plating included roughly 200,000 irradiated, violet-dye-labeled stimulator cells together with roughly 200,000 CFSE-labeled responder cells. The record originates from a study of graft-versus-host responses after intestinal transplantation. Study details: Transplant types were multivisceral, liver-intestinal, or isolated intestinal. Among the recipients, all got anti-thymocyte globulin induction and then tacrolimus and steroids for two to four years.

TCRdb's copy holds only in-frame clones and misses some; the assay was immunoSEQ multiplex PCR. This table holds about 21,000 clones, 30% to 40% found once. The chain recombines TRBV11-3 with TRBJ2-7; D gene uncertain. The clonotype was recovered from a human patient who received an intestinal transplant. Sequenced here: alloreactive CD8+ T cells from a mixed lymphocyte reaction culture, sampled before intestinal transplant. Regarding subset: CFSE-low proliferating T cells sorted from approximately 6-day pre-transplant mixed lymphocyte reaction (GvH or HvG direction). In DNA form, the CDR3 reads TGTGCCAGCAGCGAAGAACCCAGTAGCGAGCAGTACTTC. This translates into CASSEEPSSEQYF.